This paragraph reports one T cell receptor (beta chain). The germline V gene has CDR1 MNHEY and CDR2 SVGAGI. The V segment lost 4 bases and the J segment 0 bases; nucleotides outside the gene matches: 8. The CDR3 is 16 residues long. Per the authors' pipeline: For nucleated cells, counts were estimated from reference gene primer amplification. The method was immunoSEQ multiplex PCR; TCRdb's version includes in-frame clones alone and lacks a portion of them. That table is the source of V, J and clone size, and D and trimming were worked out from the DNA. The table includes about 150,000 clones, roughly 84% detected once. This specimen belongs to a study of blood T cell repertoires in COVID-19. Overall study context: Specimens from acute and convalescent COVID-19 originated in the United States, Italy and Spain. PBMCs, B-cell-depleted T cells, or T cells provided the cDNA or gDNA that made up the material.

Sample: peripheral blood. The chain is built from TRBV6-5 and TRBJ2-7; 8 bases are shared with TRBD1. The TCR sequence derives from a man in his 70s with acute or convalescent COVID-19. The CDR3, as DNA: TGTGCCAGCAGTTCCCGACAGGGGCGTTCCTCCTACGAGCAGTACTTC. Translation: CASSSRQGRSSYEQYF.